The clone carrying this T cell receptor beta chain was counted a single time. This sample was included in a study of blood T cell repertoires in COVID-19. Study-wide context: The United States, Italy and Spain provided the acute and convalescent COVID-19 samples. In each case, the material was cDNA or gDNA derived from T cells, B-cell-depleted T cells, or PBMCs.

The table came from immunoSEQ multiplex PCR; TCRdb's copy has only in-frame clones and leaves some out. The sample yields 130,000 to 150,000 clones, around 89% seen once. There are 13 residues in the CDR3. Trimming took 2 bases from V and 1 from J, leaving 5 bases between them. The germline V gene has CDR1 MNHEY and CDR2 SVGAGI. Across about 22 US areas, participants ranged in age from 18 to 89 years. Cohort allocation depended upon clinical history that participants reported. J is TRBJ1-1 and V is TRBV6-5; the D is unclear. The TCR was taken from a woman in her 30s with acute COVID-19. Sequenced input: PBMCs or T cells enriched from blood (not recorded which). The CDR3 DNA sequence: TGTGCCAGCAGTTACGGGAGGAACACTGAAGCTTTCTTT. This sequence encodes CASSYGRNTEAFF.